One T cell receptor beta chain is described in this entry. Trimming removed 2 bases at V and 4 bases at J, with 14 bases between. The CDR3 contains 14 residues. Looked up from germline, CDR1 is GTSNPN and CDR2 is SVGIG (reference sequence). The data derive from a study of shared clonotypes between healthy human individuals. The CD4+ fraction was divided into a CD45RA+ naive subset and a CD45RA-negative memory subset. The repertoire was sequenced with immunoSEQ multiplex PCR; TCRdb's copy has only in-frame clones and lacks some. The sample carries around 2,000,000 clones, about 95% recorded once. The genes are TRBV30 and TRBJ2-5, with D tentatively TRBD1 (7 bases). Material for sequencing was naive CD4+ T cells sorted from blood. The subset denotes: CD45RA+ positively selected. This clonotype was obtained from a man aged 18 to 29 in good health. The CDR3 sequence: CAWSKNRGGETQYF. CDR3 nucleotides: TGTGCCTGGAGTAAAAACAGGGGAGGAGAGACCCAGTACTTC. The variable domain in full, with the rest retrieved from reference TRBV30 and TRBJ2-5, is SQTIHQWPATLVQPVGSPLSLECTVEGTSNPNLYWYRQAAGRGLQLLFYSVGIGQISSEVPQNLSASRPQDRQFILSSKKLLLSDSGFYLCAWSKNRGGETQYFGPGTRLLVL.